This TCR beta chain was captured by sequencing in a study of regulatory T cells in long-lasting Graves disease. In its sample, this clonotype was seen a few times. Time point denoted: persistent/refractory GD, antithyroid drugs over 5 years with positive TRAb. The TCR library was prepared using RNA isolated from PBMCs. The TCR beta library used iRepertoire HTBI primers with Arm-PCR amplification of CDR3. Using its own MiXCR run on the multiplex PCR reads, TCRdb lists one record per CDR3 protein. The sample consists of 400,000 or so distinct CDR3 sequences, 23% of them appearing once. The CDR3 extends over 14 amino acids. In germline, CDR1 is DFQATT, CDR2 SNEGSKA (reference sequence). With 3 bases removed from V and 2 bases from J, the gap between germline ends came to 13 bases.

V is TRBV20-1 and J is TRBJ1-2, with D hard to call. The specimen comprised peripheral blood mononuclear cells (PBMCs), sampled when the disease was refractory, from a patient treated with antithyroid drugs. The sequence was obtained from a female donor with Graves disease. The DNA of the CDR3 is TGCAGTGCTAGTGGCAGTCCCCTAAACTATGGCTACACCTTC. Amino acids: CSASGSPLNYGYTF.